The present TCR beta chain was sequenced within a study of shared clonotypes between healthy human individuals. General study findings and limits: Richness estimates generally favored naive over memory subsets. The four-donor shared clonotypes exceeded non-shared clonotypes in generation probability, with non-shared ones scoring lower.

Germline CDR1 and CDR2: SGHAT and FQNNGV. The CDR3 contains 15 residues. The V end lost 5 bases, the J end lost 3 bases, and 17 bases lay between the germline ends. Details on this clone: Its antigen remains unidentified.

The authors ran the assay at deep level. Assay used: immunoSEQ multiplex PCR; TCRdb lists only in-frame clones, some missing. Here the sample spans about 2,200,000 clones, approximately 94% being singletons. CD45RO-negative, CCR7-positively selected cells formed the naive CD8 fraction, excluding terminally differentiated effector memory CD45RA+ cells. The rearrangement links TRBV11-2 to TRBJ2-7; unclear D gene. The sample consisted of naive CD8+ T cells from PBMCs. The receptor's source is a man aged 18 to 30 in good health. Some clones in this sample may be carry-over from other donors' samples. CDR3 bases: TGTGCCAGCAGCGAGGTGGGCGGTCTTTTCTACGAGCAGTACTTC. As protein: CASSEVGGLFYEQYF.